This passage covers 21 T cell receptor beta chains from one sample sequenced in a study of T cell changes during pregnancy in multiple sclerosis. Assay used: immunoSEQ multiplex PCR; TCRdb lists only in-frame clones, some missing. The sample carries about 66,000 clones, 91% recorded once. The specimen was CD8+ T cells from peripheral blood mononuclear cells, collected before pregnancy. All receptors come from a female donor with multiple sclerosis, enrolled in a pregnancy study.

The V and J genes are TRBV6-6 and TRBJ1-5, with 8 nucleotides matching TRBD1. Losses at the gene ends were 2 bases for V and 7 bases for J; bases not matched to a gene: 7. Germline lookup yields CDR1 MNHNY and CDR2 SVGAGI (reference sequence). This CDR3 comprises 15 residues. The CDR3 region is CASSYTDRVGQPQHF. CDR3 nucleotide sequence: TGTGCCAGCAGTTACACGGACAGGGTAGGCCAGCCCCAGCATTTT.

V is TRBV7-9 and J is TRBJ1-5; D ambiguous. Trimming took off 6 bases at V and 5 bases at J, with 8 bases between the two ends. This CDR3 region has 12 residues. Germline-derived CDR1 and CDR2 are SEHNR and FQNEAQ (reference sequence). Here the CDR3 reads CASSTMDQPQHF. CDR3 DNA: TGTGCCAGCAGTACTATGGATCAGCCCCAGCATTTT.

This chain uses TRBV5-5 with TRBJ2-1, with a weak D call TRBD2 (6 bases). Trimming removed 3 bases at V and 10 bases at J, with 8 bases between. Germline assignment: CDR1 SGHKS and CDR2 YYEKEE (reference sequence). The CDR3 is made up of 11 amino acids. CDR3 sequence reads: CASSSSVEQFF. For the CDR3, the DNA is TGTGCCAGCAGCTCTAGCGTGGAGCAGTTCTTC.

V gene TRBV27 combines with J gene TRBJ2-1; no firm D call. This CDR3 spans 11 amino acids. The germline V gene encodes CDR1 MNHEY and CDR2 SMNVEV (reference sequence). V gave up 3 bases and J gave up 9 bases, with 6 bases separating them. Here the CDR3 reads CASSFGGEQFF. CDR3 in DNA: TGTGCCAGCAGTTTCGGTGGTGAGCAGTTCTTC.

The V and J genes are TRBV7-9 and TRBJ2-3, with 8 nucleotides matching TRBD1. This CDR3 has 16 residues. Germline assignment: CDR1 SEHNR and CDR2 FQNEAQ (reference sequence). The trim removed 5 bases at V and 8 bases at J, leaving 15 bases unmatched. The DNA of the CDR3 is TGTGCCAGCAGCCTCCCAATCAGGGGGCCCCCCGGTACGCAGTATTTT. Its translation is CASSLPIRGPPGTQYF.

CDR3 coding DNA: TGTGCCAGCAGCTTTCCGGGGGGTGGTGAAAAACTGTTTTTT. It is translated as CASSFPGGGEKLFF. This rearrangement joins TRBV7-9 to TRBJ1-4, with D possibly being TRBD1 (5 bases). V was shortened by 3 bases and J by 7 bases, with 12 bases between the two germline ends. The CDR3 runs to 14 residues. Germline V gene sequence: CDR1 SEHNR, CDR2 FQNEAQ (reference sequence).

This chain uses TRBV29-1 with TRBJ1-2, with 9 nucleotides matching TRBD1. The CDR3 loop spans 14 amino acids. The germline gives CDR1 SQVTM, CDR2 ANQGSEA. Losses at the gene ends were 7 bases for V and 0 bases for J; bases not matched to a gene: 6. CDR3 residues: CSAGTGSANYGYTF. CDR3 bases: TGCAGCGCCGGGACAGGGTCAGCTAACTATGGCTACACCTTC.

The gene calls are TRBV9 and TRBJ2-1, with TRBD2 matching over 7 bases. CDR1 SGDLS and CDR2 YYNGEE come from the germline V gene. The CDR3 spans 17 residues. Trimming removed 4 bases from V and 5 bases from J; junction bases left unmatched: 15. CDR3 region: CASSSGRSGVPNNEQFF. The DNA for the CDR3 is TGTGCCAGCAGCTCCGGGAGGAGTGGCGTACCAAACAATGAGCAGTTCTTC.

The chain joins TRBV5-8 to TRBJ1-5, with TRBD1 matching 8 bases. J gave up 5 bases and V 0 bases, and 4 bases lay outside the gene matches. The CDR3 totals 15 residues. CDR1 SGHTS and CDR2 YDEGEE come from the germline V gene. The CDR3 DNA reads as TGTGCCAGCAGCTTGGGACAGGGGTTCGATCAGCCCCAGCATTTT. Its translation: CASSLGQGFDQPQHF.

In DNA, the CDR3 is TGTGCCAGCAGCTCGACAGTAGGCAATCAGCCCCAGCATTTT. Encoded protein: CASSSTVGNQPQHF. The chain recombines TRBV7-9 with TRBJ1-5; TRBD1 might be the D (5 bases). The V gene lost 4 bases and the J gene lost 2 bases, with 9 bases spanning the gap. CDR1 is SEHNR, CDR2 FQNEAQ, per germline (reference sequence). The CDR3 is made up of 14 amino acids.

The chain uses TRBV27 and TRBJ2-7; possibly TRBD2 for D (7 bases). The V gene lost 4 bases and the J gene lost 10 bases, with 26 bases spanning the gap. The CDR3 is made up of 16 amino acids. Germline loops: CDR1 MNHEY, CDR2 SMNVEV (reference sequence). The CDR3 sequence is CASSSPPGGGRPHQYF. DNA for the CDR3: TGTGCCAGCAGTTCGCCCCCGGGGGGCGGCCGGCCCCACCAGTACTTC.

J is TRBJ2-1 and V is TRBV15, with 12 bases identical to TRBD2. This CDR3 region has 17 residues. CDR1 and CDR2 (germline): LNHNV, YYDKDF (reference sequence). The V segment lost 4 bases and the J segment 7 bases; nucleotides outside the gene matches: 11. This CDR3 reads CATSKRASGGDDNEQFF. CDR3 nucleotide sequence: TGTGCCACCAGCAAACGAGCTAGCGGGGGGGATGATAATGAGCAGTTCTTC.

The table lists this clone with a count of one. The chain couples TRBV19 to TRBJ1-6, with TRBD1 identical over 10 bases. Germline trimming cut 7 bases from V and 9 bases from J; bases unmatched to any gene: 9. Germline CDR1 is LNHDA and CDR2 is SQIVND (reference sequence). The CDR3 contains 15 residues. The CDR3 region is CASKTTGGGLSPLHF. The CDR3, as DNA: TGTGCCAGTAAAACGACAGGGGGCGGTCTTTCACCCCTCCACTTT. The full variable domain, completed using reference TRBV19 and TRBJ1-6, is DGGITQSPKYLFRKEGQNVTLSCEQNLNHDAMYWYRQDPGQGLRLIYYSQIVNDFQKGDIAEGYSVSREKKESFPLTVTSAQKNPTAFYLCASKTTGGGLSPLHFGNGTRLTVT.

The J gene is TRBJ1-2, the V gene TRBV23-1; a weak D match, TRBD1 (6 bases). TRBV23-1 belongs to the ORF category, with a function that is uncertain. CDR3 length equals 14 residues. The ends were cut back, 6 bases at V and 4 bases at J, with 15 bases in the middle. Here the CDR3 reads CASRRGGISYGYTF. CDR3 sequence (DNA): TGCGCCAGCAGAAGGGGGGGTATAAGCTATGGCTACACCTTC.

The rearrangement joins TRBV29-1 to TRBJ1-2; D gene unclear. CDR1 and CDR2 (germline): SQVTM, ANQGSEA. Deletions cut 5 bases from V and 6 bases from J, with 7 bases between. CDR3 length equals 10 residues. The CDR3 loop reads CSVKRNGYTF. The CDR3 region has the DNA TGCAGCGTTAAGAGGAATGGCTACACCTTC.

The chain recombines TRBV5-4 with TRBJ1-2; no clear D. This CDR3 contains 13 residues. Germline CDR1 SGHNT, CDR2 YYREEE (reference sequence). V lost 5 bases to trimming and J lost 5 bases, with 13 bases between them. The CDR3 is CASSPAEGYGYTF. The CDR3 DNA sequence: TGTGCCAGCAGTCCCGCCGAGGGTTATGGCTACACCTTC. The variable domain in full, with the rest retrieved from reference TRBV5-4 and TRBJ1-2, is ETGVTQSPTHLIKTRGQQVTLRCSSQSGHNTVSWYQQALGQGPQFIFQYYREEENGRGNFPPRFSGLQFPNYSSELNVNALELDDSALYLCASSPAEGYGYTFGSGTRLTVV.

This clone has only one observation. The chain has TRBV20-1 and TRBJ2-7; 7 bases line up with TRBD2. The CDR3 is 11 amino acids. After removal of 6 bases from V and 5 bases from J, the junction contained 4 bases not matched to a gene. Looked up from germline, CDR1 is DFQATT and CDR2 is SNEGSKA (reference sequence). The DNA of the CDR3 is TGCAGTGCCGGGGGAGGGAACGAGCAGTACTTC. This codes for CSAGGGNEQYF.

V and J are TRBV7-8 and TRBJ1-1, with a tentative D call TRBD1 (5 bases). The CDR3 is 15 amino acids. CDR1 is SGHVS, CDR2 FQNEAQ, per germline. V lost 1 base, J lost 1 base, and 10 bases lay in between. In DNA form, the CDR3 reads TGTGCCAGCAGCTTAGAATTTGGACAGAACACTGAAGCTTTCTTT. Protein: CASSLEFGQNTEAFF.

The J gene is TRBJ1-1, the V gene TRBV4-1; no reliable D call. Germline V gene lookup returns CDR1 MGHRA and CDR2 YSYEKL. V dropped 3 bases and J dropped 6 bases, with 17 bases sitting between them. The CDR3 spans 15 residues. The CDR3 nucleotides read TGCGCCAGCAGCCACGATAGACGAGGAGGGTCTGAAGCTTTCTTT. Translated, it gives CASSHDRRGGSEAFF.

The J gene is TRBJ2-7, the V gene TRBV9; 7 bases align to TRBD1. With V trimmed by 0 bases and J by 3 bases, 6 bases remained unmatched. Germline loops: CDR1 SGDLS, CDR2 YYNGEE. The CDR3 is 15 amino acids. CDR3 nucleotides: TGTGCCAGCAGCGTAGCGTCGCAGGGGGACTACGAGCAGTACTTC. The encoded protein is CASSVASQGDYEQYF.

The V and J genes are TRBV29-1 and TRBJ1-1; TRBD1 might be the D (6 bases). V gave up 0 bases and J gave up 6 bases, with 8 bases separating them. The CDR3 has 12 amino acids. Germline V CDR1 and CDR2: SQVTM, ANQGSEA. The CDR3 nucleotides are TGCAGCGTTGAAGATCGGACAGCTGAAGCTTTCTTT. Its translation: CSVEDRTAEAFF.